Here is one T cell receptor (beta chain) with its context. The entry originates in a study of T cell changes during pregnancy in multiple sclerosis. Sequencing was performed with immunoSEQ multiplex PCR; in TCRdb, only in-frame clones are kept and a portion is missing. The sample holds 78,000 or so clones, about 90% seen once. The receptor's source is a female donor with multiple sclerosis, enrolled in a pregnancy study. Sample: CD4+ T cells from peripheral blood mononuclear cells, taken before pregnancy.

In DNA form, the CDR3 reads TGTGCCAGCAGCCCCGCTCCTGACAGTAGCAATCAGCCCCAGCATTTT. Protein: CASSPAPDSSNQPQHF. The rearrangement joins TRBV28 to TRBJ1-5, with D tentatively TRBD1 (5 bases). In germline, CDR1 is MDHEN, CDR2 SYDVKM. V lost 6 bases and J lost 0, with 15 bases in between. The CDR3 sequence is 16 residues long.